This T cell receptor beta chain appears in the sequencing data of a study of shared clonotypes between healthy human individuals. Libraries were prepared by immunoSEQ multiplex PCR; TCRdb keeps only in-frame clonotypes and omits some of them. The table shows nearly 1,000,000 clones, with 76% occurring only once. Overall study results and limits: About 5.2% was the fraction of naive CD4 clonotypes found shared across several donors.

Concerning this clone: Its cognate antigen is unknown.

The CDR3 consists of 13 residues. Germline lookup yields CDR1 SGHKS and CDR2 YYEKEE (reference sequence). V was pared by 0 bases and J by 4 bases, with 7 bases between. The sample was memory CD4+ T cells sorted from blood. Subset of the sample: CD45RA-negative fraction. The TCR originated in a man aged 18 to 30 in good health. The chain combines TRBV5-5 with TRBJ1-2; weak D call: TRBD1 (5 bases). The CDR3 region has the DNA TGTGCCAGCAGCTTGGGACAGAGCTATGGCTACACCTTC. Translated: CASSLGQSYGYTF.